These T cell receptor beta chains were read from a single sample in a study of identical twins. Each CDR3 protein gets one entry after TCRdb re-called the 5' RACE reads with MiXCR. The profile shows roughly 1,500,000 distinct CDR3 sequences, less than 40% of them singletons. Input material: cord blood. These receptors were obtained from a newborn girl in good health. Each CDR3 is given with its conserved first and last residue. Each record gives: V gene, clone size, D gene, J gene, CDR3 protein. The D gene is left open where the match is weak. Rows may omit the clone size; those that give it use once, few, many or a size class.

TRBV5-1	.	TRBD1	TRBJ2-2	CASSLMQGARTGELFF
TRBV27	.	.	TRBJ2-5	CASSSDTHEQYF
TRBV7-8	.	TRBD1	TRBJ2-3	CASSEYRGKGTQYF
TRBV20-1	.	.	TRBJ1-6	CSAAVRGSYNSPLHF
TRBV19	few	TRBD2	TRBJ2-1	CASSLGGTSGRTNEQFF
TRBV10-2	few	.	TRBJ2-5	CAAYKEYF
TRBV20-1	.	.	TRBJ2-5	CSAARGRETQYF
TRBV10-3	many	.	TRBJ2-7	CAIRDSSYEQYF
TRBV12-3/TRBV12-4	.	TRBD1	TRBJ1-5	CASSPGQGAQHF
TRBV28	.	TRBD2	TRBJ2-2	CASSLWTSGTIGELFF
TRBV5-1	.	TRBD2	TRBJ2-3	CASGLGASGIDTQYF
TRBV3-1	few	.	TRBJ2-1	CAGSVGTLLSEQFF
TRBV7-9	few	.	TRBJ1-1	CASSSLLGMNTEAFF
TRBV13	.	.	TRBJ2-3	CASSLNTAGHRTDTQYF
TRBV7-2	.	TRBD2	TRBJ2-2	CASSRLAVRIGELFF
TRBV20-1	few	TRBD1	TRBJ1-1	CSALDRGTMNTEAFF
TRBV11-2	.	.	TRBJ2-3	CASSFRLGLEPDTQYF
TRBV6-1	.	.	TRBJ2-5	CASRDGVRSLTQYF
TRBV20-1	.	TRBD2	TRBJ2-3	CSAKRGQGDTQYF
TRBV7-6	few	TRBD2	TRBJ2-5	CASSRKTGGHQETQYF
TRBV12-3/TRBV12-4	few	.	TRBJ2-7	CASSFGSGGAYEQYF
TRBV19	.	TRBD2	TRBJ2-3	CASSILLAADTQYF
TRBV3-1	few	.	TRBJ2-5	CASSHLAEQYF
TRBV6-5	few	TRBD1	TRBJ1-2	CASSYRVSVSGGNYGYTF
TRBV9	.	TRBD2	TRBJ2-2	CASSGASGNTGELFF
TRBV25-1	.	.	TRBJ1-2	CASSDVRAENYGYTF
TRBV27	.	.	TRBJ2-2	CASSLDSGLLTGELFF
TRBV12-3/TRBV12-4	.	TRBD1	TRBJ2-5	CASSFNHRGPQETQYF
TRBV29-1	many	TRBD1	TRBJ1-2	CSVRTGERYGYTF
TRBV5-6	.	.	TRBJ2-5	CASSLLTRGSGGQYF
TRBV20-1	.	.	.	CSASHGSLETQYF
TRBV27	few	.	TRBJ1-1	CASSFRAGTEAFF
TRBV7-6	.	TRBD1	TRBJ2-1	CASSQGQGPNEQFF
TRBV11-2	few	.	TRBJ1-1	CASSPITGNGTEAFF
TRBV7-9	few	.	TRBJ2-4	CASSLDLREGAKNIQYF
TRBV20-1	many	.	TRBJ2-7	CSARDQGRSYEQYF
TRBV27	.	TRBD1	TRBJ2-7	CASSTGTGTFSYEQYF
TRBV29-1	.	.	TRBJ1-2	CSVQANYGYTF
TRBV14	.	.	TRBJ2-2	CASSPKFYRDTGELFF
TRBV3-1	few	.	TRBJ2-1	CASSQDFTKIVLFF
TRBV6-5	once	.	TRBJ1-2	CVSMGQVRSYGYTF
TRBV4-1	.	.	TRBJ2-2	CASSQRLVPGELFF
TRBV29-1	.	.	TRBJ1-1	CSVESTLNTEAFF
TRBV25-1	.	.	TRBJ2-7	CASSELGRDEQYF
TRBV2	few	TRBD1	TRBJ1-4	CASSEAGQAQKLFF
TRBV5-1	.	.	TRBJ2-5	CASSLLPVRETQYF
TRBV7-6	few	TRBD2	TRBJ2-3	CASSLYRPSGGPSTDTQYF
TRBV20-1	few	.	TRBJ2-7	CSALGSYEQYF
TRBV5-1	few	.	TRBJ2-1	CASSWDSPSYNEQFF
TRBV28	many	TRBD1	TRBJ2-5	CASSFGTEQETQYF
TRBV5-1	few	TRBD2	TRBJ2-3	CASSLVPILAGGSSSTDTQYF
TRBV2	few	TRBD1	TRBJ1-2	CASTGGGGYTF
TRBV15	once	TRBD2	TRBJ2-1	CATSRALSGMGYNEQFF
TRBV18	.	TRBD1	TRBJ1-5	CASSLQTGQQPQHF
TRBV30	.	.	TRBJ2-5	CAWSAGLQETQYF
TRBV5-5	.	TRBD1	TRBJ2-7	CASSSSGTGRFYEQYF
TRBV28	.	.	TRBJ2-1	CAGSFLGAYNEQFF
TRBV20-1	.	TRBD1	TRBJ2-7	CSVSGQGHNEQYF
TRBV10-3	many	TRBD2	TRBJ2-3	CAISEGLAVADTQYF
TRBV20-1	.	TRBD2	TRBJ2-1	CSASGGEGWNEQFF